Included here is one TCR beta chain sequence, with context. Profiling relied on immunoSEQ multiplex PCR, and the TCRdb table lists in-frame clones only, not all of them. The data show about 150,000 clones, 70% to 90% seen once. Germline loops: CDR1 MNHEY, CDR2 SVGAGI. V was cut by 6 bases and J by 6 bases, with 11 bases left in between. CDR3 length: 12 residues. The sample belongs to a study of blood T cell repertoires in COVID-19. Study at large: Acute and convalescent COVID-19 specimens originated in the United States, Italy and Spain.

The sequenced sample consisted of peripheral blood. The source is a man over 45 who had recovered from COVID-19. The chain recombines TRBV6-5 with TRBJ1-2, with a weak D call TRBD1 (6 bases). The CDR3 spells CASRTTGNGYTF. The DNA of the CDR3 is TGTGCCAGCAGAACCACAGGGAATGGCTACACCTTC.